Each of the 26 T cell receptor beta chains below was sequenced from the same sample in a study of CD8+CD57+ T cells in acquired aplastic anemia. Genomic DNA constituted the template upon which TCR beta VDJ and CDR3 profiling was performed. Each CDR3 protein gets one entry after TCRdb re-called the reads with MiXCR. The top ten clones hold under 45% of a sample with about 180,000 distinct CDR3 sequences, less than 65% of them seen once. Patients chosen for sequencing had CD8+CD57+ cells that had expanded, as shown by flow cytometry. The specimen was sorted CD4+, CD8+, or CD8+CD57+ T cells (not recorded which) from PBMCs. Receptors were obtained from a human donor with aplastic anemia.

The CDR3 sequence is CSAMGELGDEQYF. CDR3 DNA: TGCAGTGCCATGGGGGAACTGGGGGACGAGCAGTACTTC. The chain uses TRBV20-1 and TRBJ2-7; D assignment may be TRBD1 or TRBD2 (5 bases each). V was pared by 6 bases and J by 5 bases, with 17 bases between. CDR3 length: 13 residues. The germline gives CDR1 DFQATT, CDR2 SNEGSKA (reference sequence).

V usage is TRBV15 and J usage is TRBJ2-5; D gene uncertain. Trimming took 0 bases from V and 5 from J, leaving 16 bases between them. Germline V lookup: CDR1 LNHNV, CDR2 YYDKDF (reference sequence). This CDR3 is 16 amino acids long. In nucleotides, the CDR3 is TGTGCCACCAGCAGAGATCTTTTGGGTGTCGGCGAGACCCAGTACTTC. It codes for CATSRDLLGVGETQYF.

On this clonotype: Because it lacks the conserved phenylalanine or tryptophan at the end, this CDR3 is likely a read error. The chain couples TRBV7-9 to TRBJ2-1; a possible D gene is TRBD1 (6 bases). The CDR3 runs to 15 residues. Germline V gene lookup returns CDR1 SEHNR and CDR2 FQNEAQ (reference sequence). CDR3 nucleotide sequence: TGTGCTAGCAGCAAGAGCACAGGGTACTACAATGAGCAGTTCGTC. It encodes CASSKSTGYYNEQFV.

In this sample, this clonotype turned up many times. This sequence joins TRBV5-1 and TRBJ2-1; 7 bases line up with TRBD1. There are 13 residues in the CDR3. Germline CDR1 reads SGHRS; CDR2 reads YFSETQ. Unmatched junction bases numbered 4, after V lost 4 bases and J lost 6 bases. Written as DNA, the CDR3 is TGCGCCAGCAGCGTCGGACAGGCCAATGAGCAGTTCTTC. This sequence encodes CASSVGQANEQFF.

V is TRBV2 and J is TRBJ1-1; no reliable D call. CDR1 SNHLY and CDR2 FYNNEI come from the germline V gene. Deletions cut 8 bases from V and 0 bases from J, with 4 bases between. There are 11 residues in the CDR3. Here the CDR3 reads CASLLNTEAFF. In DNA form, the CDR3 reads TGTGCCAGCTTATTGAACACTGAAGCTTTCTTT.

The sample holds a few counts of this clonotype. V gene TRBV27 combines with J gene TRBJ1-1; D is ambiguous. V was cut by 5 bases and J by 3 bases, with 16 bases left in between. There are 15 residues in the CDR3. Per the germline V gene, CDR1 is MNHEY and CDR2 is SMNVEV (reference sequence). The CDR3 DNA is TGTGCCAGCAGTCCTTTCCACGGGAAGGACACTGAAGCTTTCTTT. It yields the protein CASSPFHGKDTEAFF.

The count of this clonotype is one. The rearrangement uses TRBV4-1 and TRBJ2-5; 8 bases map to TRBD1. The CDR3 covers 13 residues. Trimming took 4 bases from V and 5 from J; bases not matched to a gene: 3. Germline V CDR1 and CDR2: MGHRA, YSYEKL. The CDR3 sequence is CASSPRQGETQYF. Here the CDR3 DNA reads TGCGCCAGCAGCCCAAGACAGGGGGAGACCCAGTACTTC.

This clonotype was counted between two and nine times. The V gene is TRBV10-3, the J gene TRBJ1-1; TRBD1 matches at 8 bases. Per the germline V gene, CDR1 is ENHRY and CDR2 is SYGVKD. V dropped 6 bases and J dropped 1; count of bases not matched to a gene: 4. There are 14 residues in the CDR3. As DNA, the CDR3 is TGTGCCATCAGCCCTGACAGGGGGAACACTGAAGCTTTCTTT. Translating it yields CAISPDRGNTEAFF.

This clonotype was counted a few times. The rearrangement uses TRBV9 and TRBJ1-2; D ambiguous. The CDR3 runs to 16 residues. Trimming pared 0 bases from V and 4 bases from J, leaving 16 bases between. Germline assignment: CDR1 SGDLS and CDR2 YYNGEE. This chain's CDR3 is CASSVVSGLSGYGYTF. The CDR3 bases are TGTGCCAGCAGCGTAGTTAGCGGGTTAAGCGGCTATGGCTACACCTTC.

This clonotype was picked up many times. This chain links TRBV5-5 with TRBJ2-7; TRBD1 aligns across 7 bases. The germline gives CDR1 SGHKS, CDR2 YYEKEE (reference sequence). After removal of 5 bases from V and 1 base from J, the junction contained 9 bases not matched to a gene. The CDR3 runs to 15 residues. The DNA of the CDR3 is TGTGCCAGCAGGTTCACAGGGGCCCCTTCCTACGAGCAGTACTTC. It encodes CASRFTGAPSYEQYF.

With regard to this clonotype: The CDR3 ends on some other residue instead of the conserved phenylalanine or tryptophan, so this is likely a read error. No DNA is shown, since the ends of the CDR3 on it are uncertain; the CDR3 is the one TCRdb lists. The chain employs TRBV9 and TRBJ2-3. The germline gives CDR1 SGDLS, CDR2 YYNGEE. The CDR3 is 10 residues long, counting both termini. CDR3 sequence reads: CASSVGVANY.

This rearrangement joins TRBV7-9 to TRBJ2-7, with TRBD2 matching over 8 bases. V shed 4 bases, J shed 6 bases, and the junction held 8 bases outside the gene matches. The germline CDR1 and CDR2 sequences are SEHNR and FQNEAQ (reference sequence). The CDR3 covers 14 residues. CDR3 sequence reads: CASSSVRGDSEQYF. The DNA of the CDR3 is TGTGCCAGCAGCTCCGTGCGGGGGGATTCCGAGCAGTACTTC.

This clonotype came up many times. The chain has TRBV4-1 and TRBJ1-5, with D hard to call. Germline-derived CDR1 and CDR2 are MGHRA and YSYEKL. The CDR3 extends over 15 amino acids. Trimming shortened V by 3 bases and J by 0 bases, and 9 bases separated the two germline ends. CDR3 region: CASSHVGDSNQPQHF. The CDR3 nucleotides are TGCGCCAGCAGCCATGTAGGCGATAGCAATCAGCCCCAGCATTTT.

This clonotype was recorded many times. J is TRBJ1-3 and V is TRBV7-9; 9 positions match TRBD1. The CDR3 contains 14 residues. Germline lookup yields CDR1 SEHNR and CDR2 FQNEAQ (reference sequence). Trimming at V came to 4 bases and at J to 7 bases, leaving 5 bases not matched to a gene. The CDR3 reads CASSWDRVANTIYF. For the CDR3, the DNA is TGTGCCAGCAGCTGGGACAGGGTAGCTAACACCATATATTTT.

The rearrangement joins TRBV9 to TRBJ1-5, with no clear D. Trimming stripped 4 bases from V and 0 bases from J, with 8 bases between. The length of the CDR3 is 14 residues. Looked up from germline, CDR1 is SGDLS and CDR2 is YYNGEE. The CDR3 nucleotides are TGTGCCAGCAGCAAACAAGATAGCAATCAGCCCCAGCATTTT. This encodes CASSKQDSNQPQHF.

This clonotype was counted many times. The rearrangement links TRBV24-1 to TRBJ2-2, with D perhaps matching TRBD2 (5 bases). From germline, CDR1 is KGHDR and CDR2 SFDVKD. V was pared by 9 bases and J by 1 base, with 8 bases between. The CDR3 is made up of 13 amino acids. The CDR3 here is CATRGRNTGELFF. CDR3 DNA sequence: TGTGCCACCCGAGGGCGGAACACCGGGGAGCTGTTTTTT.

CDR3 sequence reads: CASSVRGLYEQYF. DNA for the CDR3: TGTGCCAGCAGCGTTAGGGGGCTCTACGAGCAGTACTTC. The chain carries TRBV5-4 and TRBJ2-7, with 7 bases that match TRBD1. CDR3 size: 13 residues. The V and J ends lost 4 bases and 3 bases, in that order; junction bases with no gene match: 4. Germline values: CDR1 SGHNT, CDR2 YYREEE (reference sequence).

This clonotype was recorded a few times. This sequence may be a read error, since a much larger clone differs from it by one base. In DNA form, the CDR3 reads TGTGCCAGCAGCTTGGTTACAGGCCCGAACACTGAAGCTTTCTTT. Protein product: CASSLVTGPNTEAFF. The gene calls are TRBV7-2 and TRBJ1-1; D may be TRBD1 (5 bases). V lost 3 bases and J lost 1, with 12 bases in between. Germline CDR1 and CDR2: SGHTA and FQGNSA. This CDR3 has 15 residues.

This rearrangement joins TRBV29-1 to TRBJ2-1; D is unclear. The CDR3 runs to 13 residues. V gave up 4 bases and J gave up 5 bases, with 12 bases separating them. Germline values: CDR1 SQVTM, CDR2 ANQGSEA. This chain's CDR3 is CSVVTYGNNEQFF. CDR3 sequence (DNA): TGCAGCGTTGTAACGTATGGCAACAATGAGCAGTTCTTC.

This clonotype was seen more than once but under ten times. The gene calls are TRBV15 and TRBJ2-7; TRBD2 is a possible D gene (7 bases). Deletions cut 5 bases from V and 4 bases from J, with 15 bases between. Germline V CDR1 and CDR2: LNHNV, YYDKDF (reference sequence). There are 14 residues in the CDR3. In nucleotides, the CDR3 is TGTGCCACCAGCGAGGGGGGGCGCGGGTACGAGCAGTACTTC. Amino acids: CATSEGGRGYEQYF.

The rearrangement joins TRBV19 to TRBJ2-7, with 10 positions matching TRBD2. V gave up 8 bases and J gave up 1 base; unmatched junction bases: 5. This CDR3 is built from 14 residues. Per germline, CDR1 LNHDA and CDR2 SQIVND (reference sequence). The CDR3: CASSTSGWSYEQYF. The CDR3 nucleotides read TGTGCCAGTTCGACTAGCGGGTGGTCCTACGAGCAGTACTTC.

The V and J genes are TRBV19 and TRBJ2-2, with TRBD1 matching over 8 bases. CDR3 length: 16 residues. The germline gives CDR1 LNHDA, CDR2 SQIVND (reference sequence). V lost 6 bases, J lost 4 bases, and 10 bases stayed unmatched. CDR3 sequence (DNA): TGTGCCAGTAGCCTCTCAGGGGGCCGGGGCACCGGGGAGCTGTTTTTT. This gives the protein CASSLSGGRGTGELFF.

This sequence joins TRBV4-3 and TRBJ2-7; TRBD2 agrees at 7 bases. Germline values: CDR1 LGHNA, CDR2 YSLEER. V gave up 4 bases and J gave up 4 bases; unmatched junction bases: 1. The CDR3 has 12 amino acids. The CDR3 region is CASSREGYEQYF. The CDR3, as DNA: TGCGCCAGCAGCCGGGAGGGGTACGAGCAGTACTTC.

The chain uses TRBV12-3 or TRBV12-4 and TRBJ1-1, with a weak D call TRBD1 (5 bases). Trimming pared 6 bases from V and 4 bases from J, leaving 12 bases between. CDR3 length equals 13 residues. The CDR3: CASSQGRSTEAFF. For the CDR3, the DNA is TGTGCCAGCAGCCAGGGACGTAGCACTGAAGCTTTCTTT.

Concerning this clonotype itself: At one boundary the junction diverges from the germline segment, which might be a read error. The chain couples TRBV7-2 to TRBJ2-3; 11 bases are a match to TRBD2. The CDR3 sequence is 15 residues long. CDR1 SGHTA and CDR2 FQGNSA come from the germline V gene. CDR3 region: CASSLAGGNTDTQYF. CDR3 nucleotides: TGTGCCAGCAGCCTAGCGGGGGGCAACACAGATACGCAGTATTTT.

V is TRBV29-1 and J is TRBJ2-7; TRBD1 is a possible D gene (6 bases). The V gene's germline CDR1 is SQVTM and CDR2 ANQGSEA. Between the trimmed V and J ends, which lost 4 bases and 4 bases, there was a span of 17 bases. CDR3 length: 14 amino acids. The CDR3 is CSVGGPGQTYEQYF. The DNA of the CDR3 is TGCAGCGTTGGGGGCCCGGGACAAACTTACGAGCAGTACTTC.